This T cell receptor (beta chain) was obtained from a study of T cells in Graves' hyperthyroidism and ophthalmopathy (dated by TCRdb to between 2018 and 2021). At the level of the whole study: Peripheral blood samples were taken at initial diagnosis, before any treatment was given. To identify TCR V-J signatures that set the groups apart, the researchers used a discovery cohort of about a hundred patients, made up of around 42 with Graves' ophthalmopathy and 57 with stable Graves' hyperthyroidism. Whether ophthalmopathy could be predicted prospectively was tested in an independent validation cohort made up of about 18 hyperthyroidism patients plus 17 patients who later progressed to ophthalmopathy. The 85 to 100 discovery patients were randomly split 7:3 into training and test sets. In roughly six Graves' hyperthyroidism patients, the study also compared T-cell repertoires from thyroid tissue with T-cell repertoires from blood. Once sampling was done, hyperthyroidism patients were given methimazole at a starting dose of 30 mg daily, whereas ophthalmopathy patients were given high-dose intravenous methylprednisolone. TCR Vbeta CDR3 sequencing of 130 to 150 peripheral blood samples (43 ophthalmopathy, 70 to 85 hyperthyroidism and roughly 17 progressor patients) is reported in the paper.

Overall study results and their limits: No statistical method was used to set the sample size in advance, and investigators knew the group allocation. In validation, the model predicted progression to ophthalmopathy a median of about 6.8 months before onset, with roughly 70% sensitivity and roughly 77% specificity. Blood samples also contained most of the expanded thyroid clonotypes (frequency above 0.001), which suggests that blood repertoires may reflect thyroid immune responses. A 13 V-J signature model separated ophthalmopathy from stable hyperthyroidism, with approximately 86% sensitivity and roughly 81% specificity in cross-validation and 80%/75% in testing.

The TCR beta CDR3 regions were amplified from RNA transcripts. The TCR CDR3 was subjected to a first round of RT-PCR using the HTBI primer set and the Qiagen OneStep RT-PCR kit. The libraries were constructed in a second round of multiplex PCR and then size-selected and purified. Libraries were sequenced paired-end with 100 bp reads on an Illumina HiSeq2000. The authors processed their data as follows. SOAPnuke was used to process the raw data, throwing out any read that contained adapters or uncalled bases, had a mean Phred below 15, or lacked an exact constant-primer or identifier match. High-quality paired reads were merged with COPE v1.2.5, and unique nucleotide sequences were defined as clonotypes. MiTCR v1.1 was used to align clonotypes to the IMGT TRBV, TRBD and TRBJ reference segments. The analysis included only V-J combinations with a frequency above 0.0001, which together covered approximately 99% of the repertoires. The TCS score was defined as the ratio of F50 (clonal expansion) to E x V (chaos), calculated using BLOSUM62-based TCRdist between CDR3 peptides within each V-J. Welch's t-statistics and random forest reduced 514 V-J features to under 15, which were used in a naive Bayes classifier (R e1071). TCRdb trimmed public reads at Q25 via fastp, called clones via MiXCR and kept in-frame beta chains. One record per CDR3 amino acid sequence lists the most common genes and DNA. In this record, the V and J calls reflect TCRdb's handling and not the investigators' own analysis. This sample holds 500,000 to 700,000 distinct CDR3 sequences; 16% were observed only once. Around 18% of the sample is in the top ten clones.

This clonotype was observed a few times. The antigen it recognizes is unknown. With a much larger clone just one base away, this may be a read error. V ends up 2 bases short and J 6 bases short, with an unmatched junction base count of 8. CDR1 and CDR2 are drawn from the germline V gene: KGHSH, LQKENI. CDR3 length: 16 amino acids, cysteine to phenylalanine. Here the CDR3 DNA is all that survives: 48 bases in frame from base 1. A patient counted as having stable Graves' hyperthyroidism if no progression to ophthalmopathy occurred over 18 months of follow-up. Hyperthyroidism patients were newly diagnosed, had a disease duration of under 2 months, and were aged 18 to 65 years. Patients with uncontrolled infections, other autoimmune diseases, pregnancy or lactation were excluded. Diagnoses were based on clinical symptoms, serum thyroxine and TRAb, thyroid ultrasound and orbital computed tomography. Ficoll-Paque density gradient centrifugation was used to isolate PBMCs from approximately 11 ml of fresh peripheral blood. Total RNA was extracted with Trizol reagent, and quality was checked on an Agilent 2100 Bioanalyzer.

The chain employs TRBV18 and TRBJ2-1; TRBD2 fits 9 bases in the junction. This TCR was recovered from a woman younger than 35 with Graves' hyperthyroidism. Sequenced sample: blood. Here the CDR3 is given as CASSPLLGLAGNEQFF. The DNA reads as follows: TGTGCCAGCTCACCATTGCTGGGACTAGCTGGCAATGAGCAGTTCTTC.